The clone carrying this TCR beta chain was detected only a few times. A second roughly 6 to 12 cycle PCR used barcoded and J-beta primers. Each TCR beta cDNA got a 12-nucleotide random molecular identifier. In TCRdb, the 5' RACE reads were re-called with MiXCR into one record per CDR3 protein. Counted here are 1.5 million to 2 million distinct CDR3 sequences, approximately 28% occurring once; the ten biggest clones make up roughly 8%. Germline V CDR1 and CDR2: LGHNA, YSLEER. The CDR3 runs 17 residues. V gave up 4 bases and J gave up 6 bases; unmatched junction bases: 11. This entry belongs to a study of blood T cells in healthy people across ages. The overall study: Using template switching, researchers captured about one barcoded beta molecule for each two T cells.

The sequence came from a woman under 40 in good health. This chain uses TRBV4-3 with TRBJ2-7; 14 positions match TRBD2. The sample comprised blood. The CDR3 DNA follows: TGCGCCAGCAGCCTAGGCCTGGGGACTAGCGGGAGTTTCGAGCAGTACTTC. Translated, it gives CASSLGLGTSGSFEQYF.